These 21 T cell receptor beta chains were sequenced from one sample in a study of T cell responses to AZD1222 COVID-19 vaccine. The protocol was immunoSEQ multiplex PCR, while the TCRdb copy is restricted to in-frame clones and leaves out a portion. This table holds roughly 100,000 clones, 87% found once. Sequenced here: peripheral blood, sampled on day 0 of AZD1222 vaccination. The receptors stem from an adult in good health.

The rearrangement joins TRBV7-2 to TRBJ1-1; 8 bases line up with TRBD1. Germline lookup yields CDR1 SGHTA and CDR2 FQGNSA. After removal of 6 bases from V and 10 bases from J, the junction contained 10 bases not matched to a gene. The CDR3 is 13 amino acids. DNA for the CDR3: TGTGCCAGCAGTTCCGGGACAGGACTGGTAGCTTTCTTT. Translation: CASSSGTGLVAFF.

This clone was detected a few times. The chain is built from TRBV7-9 and TRBJ2-1; 7 bases line up with TRBD2. The V and J ends lost 4 bases and 9 bases, in that order; junction bases with no gene match: 6. The CDR3 covers 13 residues. Germline CDR1 reads SEHNR; CDR2 reads FQNEAQ (reference sequence). The DNA of the CDR3 is TGTGCCAGCAGCTACAGCGGGAACAGTGAGCAGTTCTTC. Protein sequence: CASSYSGNSEQFF.

CDR3 amino acids: CASSSDGDGYTF. The DNA for the CDR3 is TGTGCCAGCAGCTCCGACGGCGATGGCTACACCTTC. The chain recombines TRBV12-3 or TRBV12-4 with TRBJ1-2, with D hard to call. V was cut by 6 bases and J by 6 bases, with 11 bases left in between. The CDR3 extends over 12 amino acids.

The chain uses TRBV6-5 and TRBJ2-1; 10 bases fit TRBD2. The V and J ends lost 7 bases and 9 bases, in that order; junction bases with no gene match: 9. The CDR3 totals 14 residues. Per germline, CDR1 MNHEY and CDR2 SVGAGI. The CDR3 loop reads CASTLAGGPGEQFF. The CDR3 DNA reads TGTGCCAGCACCTTAGCGGGAGGTCCCGGTGAGCAGTTCTTC.

The rearrangement uses TRBV5-6 and TRBJ2-7; 8 positions agree with TRBD1. The V gene's germline CDR1 is SGHDT and CDR2 YYEEEE. The CDR3 spans 15 residues. V shed 4 bases and J 1 base; nucleotides not matched to a gene: 7. The CDR3 protein is CASSGSDRGSYEQYF. In DNA, the CDR3 is TGTGCCAGCAGCGGATCAGACAGGGGATCCTACGAGCAGTACTTC.

The rearrangement uses TRBV4-1 and TRBJ1-1, with D hard to call. Germline CDR1 MGHRA, CDR2 YSYEKL. This CDR3 comprises 12 residues. V shed 0 bases and J shed 10 bases, with 9 bases lying between them. The DNA for the CDR3 is TGCGCCAGCAGCCAAGAGGCCCAGAGAGCTTTCTTT. Translated: CASSQEAQRAFF.

This clone appeared a single time. The rearrangement links TRBV30 to TRBJ1-6; no reliable D call. Germline V lookup: CDR1 GTSNPN, CDR2 SVGIG (reference sequence). The germline V and J ends were trimmed by 4 bases and 0 bases, with 7 bases remaining between them. CDR3 length: 14 residues. Here the CDR3 DNA reads TGTGCCTGGATGAAGAGCTCCTATAATTCACCCCTCCACTTT. Translating it yields CAWMKSSYNSPLHF.

This chain connects TRBV6-6 to TRBJ2-7; 8 nucleotides agree with TRBD2. V dropped 2 bases and J dropped 2; count of bases not matched to a gene: 8. Germline CDR1 MNHNY, CDR2 SVGAGI (reference sequence). This CDR3 is built from 16 residues. CDR3 coding DNA: TGTGCCAGCAGTTACGGGACTAGTGGGGACGCCTACGAGCAGTACTTC. Amino acid sequence: CASSYGTSGDAYEQYF.

The V call is TRBV30, the J call TRBJ1-6; D not certain. Trimming shortened V by 1 base and J by 6 bases, and 7 bases separated the two germline ends. Germline V lookup: CDR1 GTSNPN, CDR2 SVGIG (reference sequence). The CDR3 is 13 residues long. The CDR3 spells CAWSEGSNSPLHF. In DNA form, the CDR3 reads TGTGCCTGGAGTGAGGGTAGTAATTCACCCCTCCACTTT.

This clone was picked up one time. A read error may produce the germline difference seen at one junction end. The chain employs TRBV19 and TRBJ1-1; possible D gene TRBD1, 6 bases. CDR3 length equals 13 residues. Germline CDR1 reads LNHDA; CDR2 reads SQIVND (reference sequence). Here the CDR3 reads CASTTPGRRQVVF. CDR3 coding DNA: TGTGCCAGCACCACCCCCGGAAGAAGACAGGTAGTCTTT.

CDR3 coding DNA: TGCGCCAGCAGCGAGCATCCGACAGGGCCTGGAAACACCATATATTTT. This codes for CASSEHPTGPGNTIYF. The chain employs TRBV5-1 and TRBJ1-3, with 7 bases aligning to TRBD1. Unmatched junction bases numbered 9, after V lost 4 bases and J lost 2 bases. The CDR3 has 16 amino acids. The germline CDR1 and CDR2 sequences are SGHRS and YFSETQ.

J is TRBJ1-3 and V is TRBV18; a possible D gene is TRBD1 (5 bases). Germline CDR1 is KGHSH and CDR2 is LQKENI. Trimming pared 6 bases from V and 0 bases from J, leaving 18 bases between. This CDR3 has 17 amino acids. The CDR3 nucleotides are TGTGCCAGCTCGCCGCGCCAGGGACTGATCTCTGGAAACACCATATATTTT. Translation gives CASSPRQGLISGNTIYF.

The table lists this clone with a few counts. V gene TRBV6-5 combines with J gene TRBJ2-7; TRBD1 matches at 7 bases. The V gene end was trimmed by 9 bases and the J gene end by 1 base; junction bases not matched to a gene: 12. Germline CDR1 reads MNHEY; CDR2 reads SVGAGI. The CDR3 runs 15 residues. CDR3 nucleotides: TGTGCCAGTTTACCCCGGGACAGAAGATCCTACGAGCAGTACTTC. Its translation: CASLPRDRRSYEQYF.

This chain uses TRBV14 with TRBJ1-5; D is undetermined. Deletions cut 1 base from V and 5 bases from J, with 6 bases between. This CDR3 is built from 13 residues. Germline CDR1 and CDR2: SGHDN and FVKESK. The CDR3 protein is CASSQGLHQPQHF. CDR3 nucleotides: TGTGCCAGCAGCCAAGGCCTCCATCAGCCCCAGCATTTT.

This sequence joins TRBV30 and TRBJ1-5; D uncertain. This CDR3 has 13 amino acids. The germline V gene has CDR1 GTSNPN and CDR2 SVGIG (reference sequence). V was pared by 2 bases and J by 3 bases, with 8 bases between. The CDR3 sequence: CAWSKNDNQPQHF. In nucleotides, the CDR3 is TGTGCCTGGAGTAAAAATGACAATCAGCCCCAGCATTTT.

V usage is TRBV9 and J usage is TRBJ1-1; D might be TRBD1 (6 bases). Trimming took 3 bases from V and 0 from J, leaving 12 bases between them. This CDR3 has 15 residues. Germline V gene data show CDR1 as SGDLS and CDR2 as YYNGEE. The DNA of the CDR3 is TGTGCCAGCAGCGCCCGGGACAATATGAACACTGAAGCTTTCTTT. This gives the protein CASSARDNMNTEAFF.

The chain joins TRBV6-5 to TRBJ1-5; D not certain. CDR1 is MNHEY, CDR2 SVGAGI, per germline. V was cut by 4 bases and J by 3 bases, with 7 bases left in between. This CDR3 has 13 amino acids. CDR3 nucleotide sequence: TGTGCCAGCAGTTGGACCCACAATCAGCCCCAGCATTTT. Translated: CASSWTHNQPQHF.

The chain is built from TRBV30 and TRBJ1-6; 9 bases line up with TRBD1. CDR3 length: 15 residues. Germline CDR1 and CDR2: GTSNPN and SVGIG (reference sequence). V shed 3 bases, J shed 5 bases, and the junction held 5 bases outside the gene matches. The DNA for the CDR3 is TGTGCCTGGAGCAAAGGGACAGGGCATAATTCACCCCTCCACTTT. This sequence encodes CAWSKGTGHNSPLHF.

This sequence joins TRBV2 and TRBJ1-2; no reliable D call. The V and J ends lost 8 bases and 4 bases respectively, with 20 bases between them. CDR1 and CDR2 (germline): SNHLY, FYNNEI. CDR3 size: 15 residues. Written as DNA, the CDR3 is TGTGCCAGCTCGCCTGGCGGGTTTTCCAGCTATGGCTACACCTTC. Translating gives CASSPGGFSSYGYTF.

The CDR3 is CASSPRPARRGQNEKLFF. The CDR3 DNA follows: TGTGCCAGCAGCCCTCGGCCCGCCCGGAGGGGGCAGAATGAAAAACTGTTTTTT. The chain combines TRBV6-7 with TRBJ1-4, with 7 bases identical to TRBD1. TRBV6-7 is marked as an open reading frame, function uncertain. The V gene end was trimmed by 6 bases and the J gene end by 5 bases; junction bases not matched to a gene: 18. This CDR3 is built from 18 residues.

J is TRBJ1-1 and V is TRBV18, with D unresolved. V lost 8 bases, J lost 1 base, and 11 bases lay in between. The length of the CDR3 is 13 residues. Looked up from germline, CDR1 is KGHSH and CDR2 is LQKENI. CDR3 in amino acids: CASNRGPNTEAFF. The DNA for the CDR3 is TGTGCCAGCAACCGCGGACCGAACACTGAAGCTTTCTTT. The full variable domain, in which reference TRBV18 and TRBJ1-1 provide the parts outside the CDR3, is NAGVMQNPRHLVRRRGQEARLRCSPMKGHSHVYWYRQLPEEGLKFMVYLQKENIIDESGMPKERFSAEFPKEGPSILRIQQVVRGDSAAYFCASNRGPNTEAFFGQGTRLTVV.